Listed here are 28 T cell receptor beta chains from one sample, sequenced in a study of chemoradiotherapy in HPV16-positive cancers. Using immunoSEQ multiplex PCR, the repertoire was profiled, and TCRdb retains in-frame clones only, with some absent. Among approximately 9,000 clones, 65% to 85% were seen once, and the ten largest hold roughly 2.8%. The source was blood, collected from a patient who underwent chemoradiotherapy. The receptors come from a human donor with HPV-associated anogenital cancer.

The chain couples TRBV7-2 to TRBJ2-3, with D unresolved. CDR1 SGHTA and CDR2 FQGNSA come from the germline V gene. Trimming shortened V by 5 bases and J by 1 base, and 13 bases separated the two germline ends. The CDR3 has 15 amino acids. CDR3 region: CASSPLVRGTDTQYF. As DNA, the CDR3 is TGTGCCAGCAGCCCCCTGGTAAGGGGCACAGATACGCAGTATTTT.

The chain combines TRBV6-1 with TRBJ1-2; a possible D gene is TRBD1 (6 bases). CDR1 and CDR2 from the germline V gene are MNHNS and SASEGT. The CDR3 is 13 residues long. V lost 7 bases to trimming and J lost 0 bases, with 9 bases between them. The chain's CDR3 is CASNPGANYGYTF. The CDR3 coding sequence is TGTGCCAGCAACCCAGGGGCTAACTATGGCTACACCTTC.

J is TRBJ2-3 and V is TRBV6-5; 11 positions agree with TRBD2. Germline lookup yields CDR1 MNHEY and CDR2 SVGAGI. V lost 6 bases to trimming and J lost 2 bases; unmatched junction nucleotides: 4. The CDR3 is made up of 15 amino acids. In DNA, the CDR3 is TGTGCCAGCAGCGTACTAGCGGGGGTCACAGATACGCAGTATTTT. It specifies CASSVLAGVTDTQYF.

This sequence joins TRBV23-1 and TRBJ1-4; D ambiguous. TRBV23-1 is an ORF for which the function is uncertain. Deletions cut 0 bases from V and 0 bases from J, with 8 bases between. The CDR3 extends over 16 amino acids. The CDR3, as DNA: TGCGCCAGCAGTCAATCGGGTAACGCAACTAATGAAAAACTGTTTTTT. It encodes CASSQSGNATNEKLFF.

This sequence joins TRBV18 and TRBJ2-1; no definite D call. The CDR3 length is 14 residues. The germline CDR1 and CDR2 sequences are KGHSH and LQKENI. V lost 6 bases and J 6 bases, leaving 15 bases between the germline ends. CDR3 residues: CASSAVREFNEQFF. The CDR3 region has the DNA TGTGCCAGCTCGGCGGTCCGAGAGTTCAATGAGCAGTTCTTC.

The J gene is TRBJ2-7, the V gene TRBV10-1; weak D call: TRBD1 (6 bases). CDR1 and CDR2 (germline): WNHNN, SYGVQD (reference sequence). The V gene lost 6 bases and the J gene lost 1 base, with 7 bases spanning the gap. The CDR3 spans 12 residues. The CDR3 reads CASSGQSYEQYF. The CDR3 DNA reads TGCGCCAGCAGCGGACAGTCCTACGAGCAGTACTTC.

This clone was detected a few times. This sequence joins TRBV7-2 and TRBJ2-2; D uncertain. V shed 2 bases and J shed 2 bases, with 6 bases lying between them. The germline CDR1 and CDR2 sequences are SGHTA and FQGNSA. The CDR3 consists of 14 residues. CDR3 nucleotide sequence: TGTGCCAGCAGCTTAAATTCTAACACCGGGGAGCTGTTTTTT. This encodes CASSLNSNTGELFF.

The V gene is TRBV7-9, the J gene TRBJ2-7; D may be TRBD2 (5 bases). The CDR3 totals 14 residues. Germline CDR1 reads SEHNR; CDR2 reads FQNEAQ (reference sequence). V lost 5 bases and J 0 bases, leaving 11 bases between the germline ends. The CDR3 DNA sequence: TGTGCCAGCAGCCATCCCGGGAACTCCTACGAGCAGTACTTC. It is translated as CASSHPGNSYEQYF. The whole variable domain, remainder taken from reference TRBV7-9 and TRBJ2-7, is DTGVSQNPRHKITKRGQNVTFRCDPISEHNRLYWYRQTLGQGPEFLTYFQNEAQLEKSRLLSDRFSAERPKGSFSTLEIQRTEQGDSAMYLCASSHPGNSYEQYFGPGTRLTVT.

The CDR3 sequence: CASSQGPTGTEAFF. CDR3 DNA sequence: TGTGCCAGCAGCCAAGGACCGACAGGCACTGAAGCTTTCTTT. The chain recombines TRBV4-2 with TRBJ1-1; maybe TRBD1 (6 bases). The CDR3 runs to 14 residues. CDR1 and CDR2 (germline): LGHNA, YNFKEQ. Trimming took off 1 base at V and 4 bases at J, with 10 bases between the two ends.

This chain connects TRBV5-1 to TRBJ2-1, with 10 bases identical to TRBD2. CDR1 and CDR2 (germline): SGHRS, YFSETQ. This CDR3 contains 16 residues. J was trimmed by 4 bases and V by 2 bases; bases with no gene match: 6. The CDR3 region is CASSFVLAGVYNEQFF. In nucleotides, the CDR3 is TGCGCCAGCAGCTTCGTCCTAGCGGGGGTTTACAATGAGCAGTTCTTC.

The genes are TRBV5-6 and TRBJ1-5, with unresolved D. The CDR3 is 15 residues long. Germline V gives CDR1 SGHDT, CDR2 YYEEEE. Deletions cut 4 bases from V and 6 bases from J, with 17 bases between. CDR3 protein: CASSPIPGEGQPQHF. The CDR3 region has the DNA TGTGCCAGCAGCCCAATACCCGGCGAGGGTCAGCCCCAGCATTTT.

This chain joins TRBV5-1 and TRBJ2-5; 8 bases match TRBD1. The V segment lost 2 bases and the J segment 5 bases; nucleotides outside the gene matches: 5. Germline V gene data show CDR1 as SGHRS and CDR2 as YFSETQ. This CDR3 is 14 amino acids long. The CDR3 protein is CASSFGQGSETQYF. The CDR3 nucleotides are TGCGCCAGCAGCTTCGGACAGGGCAGCGAGACCCAGTACTTC. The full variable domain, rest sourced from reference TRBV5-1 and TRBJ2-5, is KAGVTQTPRYLIKTRGQQVTLSCSPISGHRSVSWYQQTPGQGLQFLFEYFSETQRNKGNFPGRFSGRQFSNSRSEMNVSTLELGDSALYLCASSFGQGSETQYFGPGTRLLVL.

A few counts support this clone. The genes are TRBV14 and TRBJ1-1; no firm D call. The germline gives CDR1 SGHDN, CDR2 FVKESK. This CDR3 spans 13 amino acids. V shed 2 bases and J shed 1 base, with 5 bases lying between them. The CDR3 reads CASSQLQNTEAFF. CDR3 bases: TGTGCCAGCAGCCAACTTCAGAACACTGAAGCTTTCTTT. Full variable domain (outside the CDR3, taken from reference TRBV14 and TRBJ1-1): EAGVTQFPSHSVIEKGQTVTLRCDPISGHDNLYWYRRVMGKEIKFLLHFVKESKQDESGMPNNRFLAERTGGTYSTLKVQPAELEDSGVYFCASSQLQNTEAFFGQGTRLTVV.

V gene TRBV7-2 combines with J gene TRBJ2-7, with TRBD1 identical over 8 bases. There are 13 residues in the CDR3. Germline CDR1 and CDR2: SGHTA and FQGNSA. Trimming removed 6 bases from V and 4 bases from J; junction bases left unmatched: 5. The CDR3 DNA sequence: TGTGCCAGCAGAGCAGGGGGCAGATACGAGCAGTACTTC. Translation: CASRAGGRYEQYF.

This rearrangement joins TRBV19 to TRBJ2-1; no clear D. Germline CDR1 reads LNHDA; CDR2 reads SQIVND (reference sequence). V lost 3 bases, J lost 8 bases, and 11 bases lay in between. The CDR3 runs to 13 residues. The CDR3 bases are TGTGCCAGTAGTATTTACAGCCTGGATGAGCAGTTCTTC. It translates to CASSIYSLDEQFF.

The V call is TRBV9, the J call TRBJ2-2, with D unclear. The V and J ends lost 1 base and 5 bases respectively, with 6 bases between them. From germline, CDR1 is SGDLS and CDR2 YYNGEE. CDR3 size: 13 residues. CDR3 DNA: TGTGCCAGCAGCGTAATGCGGACCGGGGAGCTGTTTTTT. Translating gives CASSVMRTGELFF.

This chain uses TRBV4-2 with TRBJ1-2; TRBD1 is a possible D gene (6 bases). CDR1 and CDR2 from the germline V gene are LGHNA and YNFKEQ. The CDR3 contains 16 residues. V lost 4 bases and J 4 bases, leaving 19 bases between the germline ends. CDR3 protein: CASSPTEGGGGYGYTF. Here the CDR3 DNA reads TGTGCCAGCAGCCCTACCGAGGGGGGAGGCGGCTATGGCTACACCTTC.

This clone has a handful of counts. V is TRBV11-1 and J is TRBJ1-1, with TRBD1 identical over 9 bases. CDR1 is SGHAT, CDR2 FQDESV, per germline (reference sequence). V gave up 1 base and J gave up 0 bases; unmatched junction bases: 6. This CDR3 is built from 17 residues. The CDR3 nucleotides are TGTGCCAGCAGCTTAGGGGACAGGGTTTTTATGAACACTGAAGCTTTCTTT. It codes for CASSLGDRVFMNTEAFF.

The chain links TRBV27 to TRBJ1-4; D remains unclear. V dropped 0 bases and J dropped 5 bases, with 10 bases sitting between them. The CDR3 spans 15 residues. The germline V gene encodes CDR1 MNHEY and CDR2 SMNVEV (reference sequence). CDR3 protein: CASSLSVAANEKLFF. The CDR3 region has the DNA TGTGCCAGCAGTTTATCAGTGGCAGCAAATGAAAAACTGTTTTTT.

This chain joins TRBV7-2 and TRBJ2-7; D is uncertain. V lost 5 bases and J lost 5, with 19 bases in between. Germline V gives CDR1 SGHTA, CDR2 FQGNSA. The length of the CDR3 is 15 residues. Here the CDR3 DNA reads TGTGCCAGCAGCCTTATCACAGTTCGCCGGGACGAGCAGTACTTC. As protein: CASSLITVRRDEQYF.

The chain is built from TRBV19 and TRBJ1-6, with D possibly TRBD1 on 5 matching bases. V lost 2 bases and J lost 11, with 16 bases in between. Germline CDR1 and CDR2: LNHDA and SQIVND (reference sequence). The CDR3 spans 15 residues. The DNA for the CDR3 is TGTGCCAGTAGTATAAAGGGCAGGGCCAGGACACCCCTCCACTTT. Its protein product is CASSIKGRARTPLHF.

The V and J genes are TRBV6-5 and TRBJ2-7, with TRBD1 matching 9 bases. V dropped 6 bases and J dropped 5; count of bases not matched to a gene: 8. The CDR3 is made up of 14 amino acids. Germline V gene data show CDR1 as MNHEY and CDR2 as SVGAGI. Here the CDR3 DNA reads TGTGCCAGCAGCCGTGGGACAGGGAACCACGAGCAGTACTTC. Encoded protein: CASSRGTGNHEQYF.

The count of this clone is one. CDR3 sequence: CASHMRGPGELFF. DNA for the CDR3: TGTGCCTCTCACATGAGAGGCCCCGGGGAGCTGTTTTTT. This rearrangement joins TRBV6-5 to TRBJ2-2; D remains ambiguous. Trimming took off 11 bases at V and 6 bases at J, with 16 bases between the two ends. The CDR3 runs 13 residues. CDR1 and CDR2 from the germline V gene are MNHEY and SVGAGI.

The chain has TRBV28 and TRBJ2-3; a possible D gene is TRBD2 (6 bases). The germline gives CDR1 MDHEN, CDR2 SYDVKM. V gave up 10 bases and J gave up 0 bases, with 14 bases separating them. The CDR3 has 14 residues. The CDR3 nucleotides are TGTGCCATTGGGGGAGGTGGAAGCACAGATACGCAGTATTTT. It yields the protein CAIGGGGSTDTQYF.

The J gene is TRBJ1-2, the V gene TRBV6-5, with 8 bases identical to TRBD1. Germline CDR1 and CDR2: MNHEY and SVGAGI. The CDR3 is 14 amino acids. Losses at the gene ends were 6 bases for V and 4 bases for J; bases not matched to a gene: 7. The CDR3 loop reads CASSRAGGGYGYTF. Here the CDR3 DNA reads TGTGCCAGCAGCCGGGCAGGGGGCGGCTATGGCTACACCTTC.

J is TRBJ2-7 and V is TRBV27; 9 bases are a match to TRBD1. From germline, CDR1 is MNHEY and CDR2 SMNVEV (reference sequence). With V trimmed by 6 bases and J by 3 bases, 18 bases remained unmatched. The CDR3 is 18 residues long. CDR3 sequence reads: CASSQPTGGLTPLYEQYF. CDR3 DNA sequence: TGTGCCAGCAGCCAACCGACAGGGGGTCTTACCCCCCTCTACGAGCAGTACTTC.

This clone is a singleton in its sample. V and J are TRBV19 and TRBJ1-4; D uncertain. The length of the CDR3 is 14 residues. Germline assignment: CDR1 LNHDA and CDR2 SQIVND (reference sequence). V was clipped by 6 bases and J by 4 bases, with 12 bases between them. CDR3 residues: CASRSRSLNEKLFF. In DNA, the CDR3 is TGTGCCAGTAGATCAAGGAGCCTTAATGAAAAACTGTTTTTT.

The CDR3 coding sequence is TGCAGTGCGCCCCTTGATGAAAAACTGTTTTTT. This sequence encodes CSAPLDEKLFF. The chain recombines TRBV20-1 with TRBJ1-4; D unresolved. The CDR3 sequence is 11 residues long. Germline CDR1 is DFQATT and CDR2 is SNEGSKA (reference sequence). Trimming took 6 bases from V and 6 from J, leaving 8 bases between them.